These 24 T cell receptor beta chains originate from one sample sequenced in a study of radiotherapy plus CTLA-4 blockade in lung cancer. Profiling relied on immunoSEQ multiplex PCR, and the TCRdb table lists in-frame clones only, not all of them. The sample contains 40,000 or so clones, 70% to 90% of which appear only once. Here the sequenced sample was peripheral blood, taken from a patient treated with radiotherapy plus ipilimumab. The receptors shown here come from a human donor with non-small cell lung cancer whose response to radiotherapy plus ipilimumab could not be evaluated.

The chain joins TRBV5-1 to TRBJ1-1; 10 bases map to TRBD1. The CDR3 has 15 amino acids. Trimming took 4 bases from V and 3 from J; bases not matched to a gene: 6. Germline CDR1 SGHRS, CDR2 YFSETQ. The CDR3 sequence is CASSGWGTGDTEAFF. The CDR3 DNA sequence: TGCGCCAGCAGCGGATGGGGGACAGGGGACACTGAAGCTTTCTTT.

The rearrangement uses TRBV10-1 and TRBJ2-7, with a weak D call TRBD1 (7 bases). The CDR3 consists of 13 residues. Germline V gene sequence: CDR1 WNHNN, CDR2 SYGVQD (reference sequence). The germline V and J ends were trimmed by 10 bases and 3 bases, with 16 bases remaining between them. CDR3 bases: TGCGCCACAGCCCAGGGGGGTCTCTACGAGCAGTACTTC. It codes for CATAQGGLYEQYF.

V usage is TRBV5-1 and J usage is TRBJ2-4, with a weak D call TRBD1 (6 bases). V was cut by 1 base and J by 4 bases, with 12 bases left in between. CDR3 length: 15 residues. Germline loops: CDR1 SGHRS, CDR2 YFSETQ. CDR3 region: CASSLPGTKKNIQYF. The CDR3 nucleotides read TGCGCCAGCAGCTTGCCTGGGACAAAAAAAAACATTCAGTACTTC. Drawing the rest from reference TRBV5-1 and TRBJ2-4, the complete variable domain is KAGVTQTPRYLIKTRGQQVTLSCSPISGHRSVSWYQQTPGQGLQFLFEYFSETQRNKGNFPGRFSGRQFSNSRSEMNVSTLELGDSALYLCASSLPGTKKNIQYFGAGTRLSVL.

This chain links TRBV9 with TRBJ1-1; possibly TRBD1 for D (5 bases). CDR1 SGDLS and CDR2 YYNGEE come from the germline V gene. V lost 0 bases and J lost 0, with 9 bases in between. CDR3 length: 15 amino acids. CDR3 in DNA: TGTGCCAGCAGCGTAGCGGGGGAGATGAACACTGAAGCTTTCTTT. Protein sequence: CASSVAGEMNTEAFF.

The chain has TRBV5-1 and TRBJ1-2; perhaps TRBD1 as D (6 bases). The CDR3 consists of 12 residues. Germline V lookup: CDR1 SGHRS, CDR2 YFSETQ. Trimming removed 4 bases at V and 9 bases at J, with 13 bases between. CDR3 nucleotide sequence: TGCGCCAGCAGCCTACAGGGTCGGAGCTACACCTTC. Translated, it gives CASSLQGRSYTF. The full variable domain, with the rest looked up from reference TRBV5-1 and TRBJ1-2, is KAGVTQTPRYLIKTRGQQVTLSCSPISGHRSVSWYQQTPGQGLQFLFEYFSETQRNKGNFPGRFSGRQFSNSRSEMNVSTLELGDSALYLCASSLQGRSYTFGSGTRLTVV.

The CDR3 protein is CSARFDEQYF. The CDR3 nucleotides are TGCAGTGCTAGATTCGACGAGCAGTACTTC. This chain connects TRBV20-1 to TRBJ2-7; D unclear. CDR1 and CDR2 from the germline V gene are DFQATT and SNEGSKA (reference sequence). This CDR3 region has 10 residues. The V and J ends lost 2 bases and 5 bases respectively, with 4 bases between them.

In its sample, this clone was seen a few times. This rearrangement joins TRBV6-4 to TRBJ2-7, with 10 nucleotides matching TRBD1. V lost 6 bases and J lost 4; bases outside the gene matches: 6. The CDR3 is 14 residues long. CDR1 MRHNA and CDR2 SNTAGT come from the germline V gene. The CDR3 region has the DNA TGTGCCAGCAGAACCGACAGGGGGCAATACGAGCAGTACTTC. It yields the protein CASRTDRGQYEQYF.

The V gene is TRBV15, the J gene TRBJ2-1; 7 bases are shared with TRBD2. From germline, CDR1 is LNHNV and CDR2 YYDKDF (reference sequence). V lost 0 bases and J lost 8; bases outside the gene matches: 16. This CDR3 comprises 18 residues. The CDR3 loop is CATSRDPPWGGSIHEQFF. In DNA, the CDR3 is TGTGCCACCAGCAGAGATCCCCCTTGGGGCGGGAGTATCCATGAGCAGTTCTTC.

The V and J genes are TRBV7-2 and TRBJ2-3; the match to TRBD2 covers 8 bases. The CDR3 loop spans 16 amino acids. The junction had 9 bases not matched to a gene; V was cut back by 5 bases and J by 2 bases. Germline-derived CDR1 and CDR2 are SGHTA and FQGNSA. CDR3: CASSLQGAGATDTQYF. CDR3 bases: TGTGCCAGCAGCCTCCAAGGAGCGGGGGCCACAGATACGCAGTATTTT.

This chain links TRBV7-2 with TRBJ2-7; 8 bases map to TRBD1. The CDR3 is 17 amino acids. CDR1 SGHTA and CDR2 FQGNSA come from the germline V gene. After removal of 0 bases from V and 1 base from J, the junction contained 8 bases not matched to a gene. CDR3 protein: CASSLARTGRHSYEQYF. The CDR3, as DNA: TGTGCCAGCAGCTTAGCCCGGACAGGGCGACATTCCTACGAGCAGTACTTC.

The chain has TRBV5-1 and TRBJ1-1; 7 bases align to TRBD1. The CDR3 is 15 residues long. J lost 2 bases, V lost 2 bases, and 6 bases had no gene match. CDR1 SGHRS and CDR2 YFSETQ come from the germline V gene. Here the CDR3 reads CASSFDRDLNTEAFF. For the CDR3, the DNA is TGCGCCAGCAGCTTTGACAGGGACCTTAACACTGAAGCTTTCTTT.

This rearrangement joins TRBV28 to TRBJ2-1; weak D call: TRBD2 (5 bases). From germline, CDR1 is MDHEN and CDR2 SYDVKM. The CDR3 sequence is 13 residues long. The V gene lost 7 bases and the J gene lost 5 bases, with 12 bases spanning the gap. The CDR3 is CASTPWENNEQFF. In nucleotides, the CDR3 is TGTGCCAGCACCCCATGGGAGAACAATGAGCAGTTCTTC.

The chain has TRBV10-1 and TRBJ2-1; the D gene is possibly TRBD2 (6 bases). Germline V gives CDR1 WNHNN, CDR2 SYGVQD (reference sequence). Trimming cost V 3 bases and J 6 bases, with 18 bases left between them. The CDR3 has 16 amino acids. The CDR3 is CASSDGGGLRGNEQFF. In DNA form, the CDR3 reads TGCGCCAGCAGTGATGGGGGAGGCCTTCGGGGCAATGAGCAGTTCTTC.

This chain links TRBV18 with TRBJ1-1, with D perhaps matching TRBD1 (5 bases). Trimming shortened V by 3 bases and J by 1 base, and 12 bases separated the two germline ends. This CDR3 has 15 amino acids. Germline CDR1 reads KGHSH; CDR2 reads LQKENI. CDR3: CASSPWTLSNTEAFF. The CDR3, as DNA: TGTGCCAGCTCACCTTGGACACTTTCGAACACTGAAGCTTTCTTT.

The chain combines TRBV18 with TRBJ2-3, with 13 bases aligning to TRBD2. The germline CDR1 and CDR2 sequences are KGHSH and LQKENI. Trimming removed 6 bases from V and 6 bases from J; junction bases left unmatched: 3. The CDR3 has 14 residues. The CDR3 region has the DNA TGTGCCAGCTCCGGACTAGCGGGAGCGGATACGCAGTATTTT. Protein sequence: CASSGLAGADTQYF.

This chain connects TRBV11-2 to TRBJ1-2, with D maybe TRBD1 (5 bases). CDR1 is SGHAT, CDR2 FQNNGV, per germline. The CDR3 length is 14 residues. Trimming took 8 bases from V and 5 from J, leaving 18 bases between them. The chain's CDR3 is CASATRATRYGYTF. The CDR3 DNA is TGTGCCAGCGCTACCAGGGCGACAAGATATGGCTACACCTTC.

As to this clone: The sample carries other DNA sequences with the same CDR3. The genes are TRBV5-1 and TRBJ2-3, with TRBD1 identical over 8 bases. Germline V gene lookup returns CDR1 SGHRS and CDR2 YFSETQ. CDR3 length: 15 residues. After removal of 0 bases from V and 3 bases from J, the junction contained 3 bases not matched to a gene. The CDR3 reads CASSLVRGPTDTQYF. In nucleotides, the CDR3 is TGCGCCAGCAGCTTGGTCAGGGGGCCTACAGATACGCAGTATTTT.

This clone has only one observation. V gene TRBV5-5 combines with J gene TRBJ1-2; 8 positions agree with TRBD1. Unmatched junction bases numbered 6, after V lost 3 bases and J lost 5 bases. This CDR3 is built from 14 residues. Looked up from germline, CDR1 is SGHKS and CDR2 is YYEKEE (reference sequence). As DNA, the CDR3 is TGTGCCAGCAGCTCGGACAGGGTGGGGTATGGCTACACCTTC. Protein product: CASSSDRVGYGYTF.

The V and J genes are TRBV5-1 and TRBJ2-5; TRBD2 aligns across 7 bases. V lost 4 bases to trimming and J lost 5 bases; unmatched junction nucleotides: 8. The germline CDR1 and CDR2 sequences are SGHRS and YFSETQ. The CDR3 runs 14 residues. This chain's CDR3 is CASSPRGGEETQYF. The CDR3, as DNA: TGCGCCAGCAGCCCCCGTGGGGGGGAGGAGACCCAGTACTTC.

This clone was detected only once. This chain connects TRBV18 to TRBJ1-2, with 8 positions matching TRBD1. The junction had 8 bases not matched to a gene; V was cut back by 2 bases and J by 6 bases. This CDR3 region has 15 residues. The germline CDR1 and CDR2 sequences are KGHSH and LQKENI. For the CDR3, the DNA is TGTGCCAGCTCACCATCCAGGGGGCGCCCCGATGGCTACACCTTC. Its protein is CASSPSRGRPDGYTF. Using reference TRBV18 and TRBJ1-2 for the parts outside the CDR3, the full variable domain is NAGVMQNPRHLVRRRGQEARLRCSPMKGHSHVYWYRQLPEEGLKFMVYLQKENIIDESGMPKERFSAEFPKEGPSILRIQQVVRGDSAAYFCASSPSRGRPDGYTFGSGTRLTVV.

This chain connects TRBV27 to TRBJ2-2, with 7 bases that match TRBD2. Germline CDR1 reads MNHEY; CDR2 reads SMNVEV (reference sequence). The CDR3 loop spans 16 amino acids. V shed 4 bases, J shed 2 bases, and the junction held 7 bases outside the gene matches. In DNA, the CDR3 is TGTGCCAGCAGTTCCCACCGCGGGAGTAACACCGGGGAGCTGTTTTTT. Translated: CASSSHRGSNTGELFF.

The V gene is TRBV18, the J gene TRBJ2-1; 11 bases match TRBD2. The length of the CDR3 is 16 residues. The trim removed 6 bases at V and 5 bases at J, leaving 9 bases unmatched. Germline loops: CDR1 KGHSH, CDR2 LQKENI. The CDR3 spells CASSPIAGGLNNEQFF. The CDR3 DNA follows: TGTGCCAGCTCTCCCATAGCGGGGGGGCTTAACAATGAGCAGTTCTTC.

This chain connects TRBV9 to TRBJ2-5; perhaps TRBD2 as D (7 bases). The J call may be faulty, since TRBJ2-7 better matches the DNA end. Germline V CDR1 and CDR2: SGDLS, YYNGEE. The CDR3 has 14 residues. CDR3: CASSPWGGNYEQYF. The CDR3 DNA reads TGTGCCAGCAGCCCGTGGGGGGGCAACTACGAGCAGTACTTC.

V and J are TRBV7-8 and TRBJ2-7, with 8 nucleotides matching TRBD2. The V and J ends lost 4 bases and 0 bases, in that order; junction bases with no gene match: 5. This CDR3 spans 15 amino acids. CDR1 and CDR2 (germline): SGHVS, FQNEAQ. The CDR3 is CASSWGGGSSYEQYF. In nucleotides, the CDR3 is TGTGCCAGCAGCTGGGGCGGGGGGAGCTCCTACGAGCAGTACTTC.